The entry below gives a single T cell receptor (beta chain) sequence along with its context. V gave up 1 base and J gave up 4 bases; unmatched junction bases: 18. The CDR3 sequence is 20 residues long. Germline loops: CDR1 SGHDN, CDR2 FVKESK. As processed by the authors: Amplification of reference gene primers provided the estimated nucleated cell counts. The data were produced by immunoSEQ multiplex PCR, yet TCRdb's version contains in-frame clones alone and is incomplete. That table is the source of V, J and clone size, and D and trimming were worked out from the DNA. The repertoire holds approximately 350,000 clones, with more than 70% as singletons. This entry belongs to a study of blood T cell repertoires in COVID-19. Looking at the study overall: COVID-19 samples, acute and convalescent, were from the United States, Italy and Spain. T cells, B-cell-depleted T cells, or PBMCs supplied cDNA or gDNA.

This clonotype was obtained from a man between 35 and 55 years old with acute or convalescent COVID-19. Sequences were obtained from peripheral blood. The genes are TRBV14 and TRBJ2-1; 8 bases match TRBD2. CDR3 coding DNA: TGTGCCAGCAGCCAAGTTCTGAGGTTTAGCGGGACTCCTTATTACAATGAGCAGTTCTTC. Translating it yields CASSQVLRFSGTPYYNEQFF.